This T cell receptor beta chain came from a study of CD8 T cells in ankylosing spondylitis. Broader study findings: A motif of several highly homologous TCR beta variants was seen as apparently characteristic of ankylosing spondylitis blood. Earlier authors reported some of these motif variants in reactive arthritis synovial fluid and blood. Disease-linked clones bore a CD8+ phenotype and were relatively rare in peripheral blood.

Scientists made TCR beta libraries using quantitative 5'-RACE with molecular barcodes. TCRdb re-called the 5' RACE reads with MiXCR, one entry per CDR3 protein. The table has about 460,000 distinct CDR3 sequences, approximately 5% seen once. This clonotype occurred many times. As yet, its antigen is unknown. The CDR3 spans 16 residues. Trimming removed 2 bases at V and 0 bases at J, with 14 bases between. Germline V gene data show CDR1 as SGHNT and CDR2 as YYREEE (reference sequence). Sequencing used blood, either unsorted or a sorted T cell fraction (not recorded which). This receptor was identified in a male donor with ankylosing spondylitis. The rearrangement uses TRBV5-4 and TRBJ2-5, with D possibly TRBD2 on 7 matching bases. The CDR3 loop is CASSLSWGGNQETQYF. The CDR3 coding sequence is TGTGCCAGCAGCTTATCCTGGGGGGGCAACCAAGAGACCCAGTACTTC.